This note documents a single TCR beta chain sequence. Its antigen remains unidentified. CDR1 is SGHRS and CDR2 is YFSETQ in the germline V gene. V lost 0 bases and J 5 bases, leaving 7 bases between the germline ends. CDR3 length: 13 residues. Primed by a sample-barcoded 5' primer and a J-beta primer mix, a second PCR proceeded for about 6 to 11 cycles. TCRdb redid the calling of the 5' RACE reads with MiXCR, one entry per CDR3 protein. Of around 600,000 distinct CDR3 sequences in the sample, around half were seen once. Each of the donors had roughly 9.4 milliliters of peripheral blood drawn into EDTA-treated Vacutainer tubes. This entry is derived from a study of blood T cells in healthy people across ages. Study results and limitations: Both higher diversity and more naive CD4+ cells marked long-lived donors when set against aged donors. Not knowing donor CMV status may have confounded expanded clonotype changes. When one million T cells were used, diversity estimates were thought to be underestimates.

The chain is built from TRBV5-1 and TRBJ2-3; D is undetermined. Material: blood. The TCR sequence derives from a man older than 75 in good health. CDR3 residues: CASSLAWEDTQYF. The CDR3 DNA reads as TGCGCCAGCAGCTTGGCCTGGGAAGATACGCAGTATTTT. Complete variable domain (other parts from reference TRBV5-1 and TRBJ2-3): KAGVTQTPRYLIKTRGQQVTLSCSPISGHRSVSWYQQTPGQGLQFLFEYFSETQRNKGNFPGRFSGRQFSNSRSEMNVSTLELGDSALYLCASSLAWEDTQYFGPGTRLTVL.